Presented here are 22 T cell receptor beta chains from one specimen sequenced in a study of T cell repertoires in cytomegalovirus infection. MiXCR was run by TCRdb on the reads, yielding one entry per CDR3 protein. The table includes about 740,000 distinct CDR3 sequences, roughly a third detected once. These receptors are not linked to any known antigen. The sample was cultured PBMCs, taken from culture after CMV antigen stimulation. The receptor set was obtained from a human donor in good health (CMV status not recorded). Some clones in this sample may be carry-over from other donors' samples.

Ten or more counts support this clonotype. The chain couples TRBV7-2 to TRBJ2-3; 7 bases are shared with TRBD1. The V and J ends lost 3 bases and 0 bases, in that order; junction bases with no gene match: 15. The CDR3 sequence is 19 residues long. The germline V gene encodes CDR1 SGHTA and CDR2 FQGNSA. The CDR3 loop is CASSFWTGTFVTSTDTQYF. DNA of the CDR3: TGTGCCAGCAGCTTCTGGACAGGAACCTTCGTAACTAGCACAGATACGCAGTATTTT.

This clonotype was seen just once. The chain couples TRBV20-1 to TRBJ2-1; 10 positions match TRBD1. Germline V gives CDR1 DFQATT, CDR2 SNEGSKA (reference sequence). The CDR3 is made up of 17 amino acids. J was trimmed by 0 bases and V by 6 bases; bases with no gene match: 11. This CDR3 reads CSALGQGGTHSYNEQFF. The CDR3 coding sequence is TGCAGTGCCCTAGGACAGGGGGGAACCCACTCCTACAATGAGCAGTTCTTC.

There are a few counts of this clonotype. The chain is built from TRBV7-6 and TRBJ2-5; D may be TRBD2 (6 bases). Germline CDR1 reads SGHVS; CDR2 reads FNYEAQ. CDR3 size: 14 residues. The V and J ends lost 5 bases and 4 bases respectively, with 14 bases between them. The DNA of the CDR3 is TGTGCCAGCAGCCAACTGGCGGGAAGAGAGACCCAGTACTTC. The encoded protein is CASSQLAGRETQYF.

This CDR3 reads CASGSTGALGEAFF. The CDR3 DNA reads TGTGCCAGCGGCTCGACAGGGGCCTTGGGTGAAGCTTTCTTT. The chain employs TRBV12-3 or TRBV12-4 and TRBJ1-1; 8 nucleotides match TRBD1. V was pared by 8 bases and J by 7 bases, with 12 bases of the junction left unmatched. The CDR3 length is 14 residues.

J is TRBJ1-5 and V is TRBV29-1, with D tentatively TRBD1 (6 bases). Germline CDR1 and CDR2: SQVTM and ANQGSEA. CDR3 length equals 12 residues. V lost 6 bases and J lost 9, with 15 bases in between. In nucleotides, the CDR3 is TGCAGCGTCGATACAGGGATCGGGCCCCAGCATTTT. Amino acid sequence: CSVDTGIGPQHF.

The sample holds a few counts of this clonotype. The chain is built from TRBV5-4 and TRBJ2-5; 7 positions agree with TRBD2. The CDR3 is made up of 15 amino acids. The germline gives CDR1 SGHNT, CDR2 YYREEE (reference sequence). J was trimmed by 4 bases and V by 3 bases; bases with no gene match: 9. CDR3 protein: CASSYGGSDRETQYF. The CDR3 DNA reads TGTGCCAGCAGCTACGGCGGGAGTGATCGAGAGACCCAGTACTTC.

DNA for the CDR3: TGCAGTGCTAGTGCCTCGCGGGGGGGCCTCACAGATACGCAGTATTTT. Translation: CSASASRGGLTDTQYF. J is TRBJ2-3 and V is TRBV20-1, with 9 nucleotides matching TRBD2. This CDR3 comprises 16 residues. From germline, CDR1 is DFQATT and CDR2 SNEGSKA (reference sequence). V trimming: 3 bases; J trimming: 2 bases; junction bases outside the gene matches: 9.

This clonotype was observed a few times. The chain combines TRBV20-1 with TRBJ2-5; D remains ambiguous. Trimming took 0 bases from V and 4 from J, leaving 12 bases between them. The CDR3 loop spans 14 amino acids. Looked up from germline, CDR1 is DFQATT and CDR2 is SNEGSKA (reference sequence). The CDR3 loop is CSARDRKVIETQYF. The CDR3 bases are TGCAGTGCTAGAGATCGAAAAGTTATAGAGACCCAGTACTTC.

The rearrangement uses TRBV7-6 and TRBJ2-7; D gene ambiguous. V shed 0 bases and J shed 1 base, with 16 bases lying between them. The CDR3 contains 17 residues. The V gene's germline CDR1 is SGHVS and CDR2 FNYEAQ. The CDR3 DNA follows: TGTGCCAGCAGCTTAGCGGTTTTCAGGAAAGGTTCCTACGAGCAGTACTTC. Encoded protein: CASSLAVFRKGSYEQYF.

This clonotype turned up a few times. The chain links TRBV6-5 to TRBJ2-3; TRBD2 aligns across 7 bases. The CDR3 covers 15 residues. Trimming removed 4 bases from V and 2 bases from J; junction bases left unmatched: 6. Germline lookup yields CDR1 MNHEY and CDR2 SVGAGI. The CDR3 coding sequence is TGTGCCAGCAGTTCATCTAGCGGCCACACAGATACGCAGTATTTT. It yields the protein CASSSSSGHTDTQYF.

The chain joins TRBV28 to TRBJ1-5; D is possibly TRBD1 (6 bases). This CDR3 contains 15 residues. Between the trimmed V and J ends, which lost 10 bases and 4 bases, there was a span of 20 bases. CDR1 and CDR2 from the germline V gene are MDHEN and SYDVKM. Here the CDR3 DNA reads TGTGCCACCAAACAGGTGACAGGCGGAAATCAGCCCCAGCATTTT. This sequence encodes CATKQVTGGNQPQHF.

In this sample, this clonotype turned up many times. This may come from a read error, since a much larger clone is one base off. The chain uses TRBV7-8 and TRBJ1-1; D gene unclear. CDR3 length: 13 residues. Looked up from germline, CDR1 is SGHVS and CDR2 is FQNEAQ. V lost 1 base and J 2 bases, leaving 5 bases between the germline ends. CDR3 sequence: CASSLDSNTEAFF. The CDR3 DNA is TGTGCCAGCAGCTTAGACAGCAACACTGAAGCTTTCTTT.

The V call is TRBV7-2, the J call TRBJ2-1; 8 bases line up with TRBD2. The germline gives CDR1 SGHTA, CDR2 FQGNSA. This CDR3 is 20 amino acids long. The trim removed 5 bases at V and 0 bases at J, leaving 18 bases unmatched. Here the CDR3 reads CASSTPRGASGPSSYNEQFF. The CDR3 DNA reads TGTGCCAGCAGCACCCCCAGGGGAGCTAGCGGGCCGAGCTCCTACAATGAGCAGTTCTTC.

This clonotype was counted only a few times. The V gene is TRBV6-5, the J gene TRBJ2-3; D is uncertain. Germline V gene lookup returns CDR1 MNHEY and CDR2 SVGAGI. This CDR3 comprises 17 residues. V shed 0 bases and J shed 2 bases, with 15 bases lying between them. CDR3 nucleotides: TGTGCCAGCAGTTACTCACAGCTAGGGCTCCACACAGATACGCAGTATTTT. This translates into CASSYSQLGLHTDTQYF.

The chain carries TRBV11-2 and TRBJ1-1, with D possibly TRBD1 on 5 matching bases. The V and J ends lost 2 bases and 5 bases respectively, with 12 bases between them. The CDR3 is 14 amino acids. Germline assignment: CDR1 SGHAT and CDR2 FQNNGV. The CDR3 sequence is CASSLRGDLTEAFF. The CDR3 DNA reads TGTGCCAGCAGCTTAAGAGGGGACCTAACTGAAGCTTTCTTT.

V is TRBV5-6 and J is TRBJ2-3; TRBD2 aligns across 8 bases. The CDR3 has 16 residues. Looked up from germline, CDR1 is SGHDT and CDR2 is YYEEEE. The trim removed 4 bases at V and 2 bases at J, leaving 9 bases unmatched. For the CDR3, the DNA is TGTGCCAGCAGCCCGGGGGGGCCTTTTTTCACAGATACGCAGTATTTT. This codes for CASSPGGPFFTDTQYF.

CDR3 amino acids: CATSRDPGTGDTYEQYF. CDR3 in DNA: TGTGCCACCAGCAGAGATCCCGGGACAGGGGACACCTACGAGCAGTACTTC. V usage is TRBV15 and J usage is TRBJ2-7, with 10 bases aligning to TRBD1. Losses at the gene ends were 0 bases for V and 2 bases for J; bases not matched to a gene: 7. CDR1 and CDR2 from the germline V gene are LNHNV and YYDKDF (reference sequence). CDR3 length equals 17 residues. The complete variable domain, with remaining parts taken from reference TRBV15 and TRBJ2-7, reads DAMVIQNPRYQVTQFGKPVTLSCSQTLNHNVMYWYQQKSSQAPKLLFHYYDKDFNNEADTPDNFQSRRPNTSFCFLDIRSPGLGDTAMYLCATSRDPGTGDTYEQYFGPGTRLTVT.

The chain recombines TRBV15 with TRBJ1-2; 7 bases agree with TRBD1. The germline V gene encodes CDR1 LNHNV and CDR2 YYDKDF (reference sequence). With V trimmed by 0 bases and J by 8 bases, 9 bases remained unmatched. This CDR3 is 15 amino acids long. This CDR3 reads CATSRDRGGTVGYTF. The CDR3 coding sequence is TGTGCCACCAGCAGAGATCGCGGGGGGACAGTCGGCTACACCTTC.

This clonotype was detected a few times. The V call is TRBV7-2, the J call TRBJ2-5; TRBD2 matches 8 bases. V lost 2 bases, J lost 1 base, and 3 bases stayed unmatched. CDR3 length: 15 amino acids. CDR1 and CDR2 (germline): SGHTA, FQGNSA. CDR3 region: CASSLNAGGQETQYF. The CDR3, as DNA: TGTGCCAGCAGCTTAAACGCGGGAGGCCAAGAGACCCAGTACTTC.

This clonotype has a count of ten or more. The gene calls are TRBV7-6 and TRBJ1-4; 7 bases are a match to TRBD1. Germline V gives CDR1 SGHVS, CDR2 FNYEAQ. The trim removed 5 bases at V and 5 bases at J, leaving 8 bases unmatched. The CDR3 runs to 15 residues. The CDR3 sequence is CASSRAGGLNEKLFF. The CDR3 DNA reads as TGTGCCAGCAGCCGAGCAGGGGGGTTAAATGAAAAACTGTTTTTT.

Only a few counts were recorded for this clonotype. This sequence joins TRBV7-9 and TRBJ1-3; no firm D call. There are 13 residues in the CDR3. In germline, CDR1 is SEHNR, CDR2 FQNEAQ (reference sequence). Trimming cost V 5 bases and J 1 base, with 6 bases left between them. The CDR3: CASSAGSGNTIYF. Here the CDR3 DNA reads TGTGCCAGCAGCGCGGGTTCTGGAAACACCATATATTTT.

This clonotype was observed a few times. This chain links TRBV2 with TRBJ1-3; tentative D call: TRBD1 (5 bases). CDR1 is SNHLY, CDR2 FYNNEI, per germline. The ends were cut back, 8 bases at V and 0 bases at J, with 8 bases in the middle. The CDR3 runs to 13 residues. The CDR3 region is CASGGVSGNTIYF. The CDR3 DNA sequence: TGTGCCAGCGGAGGGGTCTCTGGAAACACCATATATTTT.